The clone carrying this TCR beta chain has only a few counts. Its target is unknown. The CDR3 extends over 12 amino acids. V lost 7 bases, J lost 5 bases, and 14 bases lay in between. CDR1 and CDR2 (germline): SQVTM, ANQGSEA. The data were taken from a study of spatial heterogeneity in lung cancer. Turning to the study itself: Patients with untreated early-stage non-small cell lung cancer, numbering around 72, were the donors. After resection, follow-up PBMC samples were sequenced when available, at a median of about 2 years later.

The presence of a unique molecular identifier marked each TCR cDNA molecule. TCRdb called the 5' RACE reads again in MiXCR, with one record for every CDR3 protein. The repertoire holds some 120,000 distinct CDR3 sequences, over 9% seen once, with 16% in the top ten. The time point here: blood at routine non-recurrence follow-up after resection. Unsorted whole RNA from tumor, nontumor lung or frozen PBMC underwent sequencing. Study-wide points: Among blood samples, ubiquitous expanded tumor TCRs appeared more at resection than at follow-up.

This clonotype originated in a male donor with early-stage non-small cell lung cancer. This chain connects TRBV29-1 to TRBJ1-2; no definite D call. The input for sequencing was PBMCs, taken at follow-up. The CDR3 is CSGGGQSYGYTF. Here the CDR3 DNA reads TGCAGCGGGGGTGGTCAGAGTTATGGCTACACCTTC.